What follows are 15 T cell receptor beta chains derived from one specimen sequenced in a study of blood T cell repertoires in COVID-19 (dated by TCRdb to the early 2020s). The library was built by means of the immunoSEQ multiplex PCR assay. What TCRdb holds here is the immuneACCESS table cut down to in-frame rearrangements. Part of the clones is not present; checked against another copy, under half of the missing clones reflect an unresolved V gene, and the others are unexplained. For this sample the table gives 37,000 or so clones, of which roughly 84% were detected only once. Of the sample, 12% falls within the top ten clones. Sequencing used peripheral blood. The receptors originated from a man in his sixties with active COVID-19.

The rearrangement links TRBV5-4 to TRBJ2-3; 7 bases align to TRBD1. Looked up from germline, CDR1 is SGHNT and CDR2 is YYREEE (reference sequence). CDR3 length: 17 amino acids. The V gene end was trimmed by 5 bases and the J gene end by 2 bases; junction bases not matched to a gene: 14. This chain's CDR3 is CASRPDHRDSYTDTQYF. DNA for the CDR3: TGTGCCAGCAGGCCCGACCACCGGGACAGCTACACAGATACGCAGTATTTT. The whole variable domain, remainder taken from reference TRBV5-4 and TRBJ2-3, is ETGVTQSPTHLIKTRGQQVTLRCSSQSGHNTVSWYQQALGQGPQFIFQYYREEENGRGNFPPRFSGLQFPNYSSELNVNALELDDSALYLCASRPDHRDSYTDTQYFGPGTRLTVL.

This chain uses TRBV5-8 with TRBJ2-7; D gene uncertain. Germline V CDR1 and CDR2: SGHTS, YDEGEE. CDR3 length equals 11 residues. V shed 1 base and J shed 4 bases, with 3 bases lying between them. CDR3 nucleotides: TGTGCCAGCAGCTTGCAATACGAGCAGTACTTC. Translating gives CASSLQYEQYF.

The sample holds a few counts of this clone. The chain couples TRBV3-1 (or the pseudogene TRBV3-2) to TRBJ2-7; possible D gene TRBD2, 5 bases. The CDR3 is 13 amino acids. V was clipped by 1 base and J by 3 bases, with 7 bases between them. Germline CDR1 is LGHDT and CDR2 is YNNKEL (reference sequence). The CDR3 nucleotides are TGTGCCAGCAGCCAAGGCGGACTCTACGAGCAGTACTTC. This sequence encodes CASSQGGLYEQYF.

This chain joins TRBV27 and TRBJ1-2, with TRBD1 matching over 10 bases. V gave up 10 bases and J gave up 7 bases; unmatched junction bases: 18. CDR1 and CDR2 (germline): MNHEY, SMNVEV (reference sequence). The CDR3 spans 16 residues. CDR3 sequence reads: CATGTGAPYFRSGYTF. CDR3 sequence (DNA): TGTGCCACCGGGACAGGGGCGCCGTATTTCAGGAGTGGCTACACCTTC.

The V call is TRBV2, the J call TRBJ2-3, with a possible D match to TRBD1 (6 bases). This CDR3 is built from 14 residues. Germline assignment: CDR1 SNHLY and CDR2 FYNNEI. Trimming stripped 5 bases from V and 4 bases from J, with 13 bases between. The CDR3 nucleotides read TGTGCCAGCAGTCCTACAGGGTTGGCAGATACGCAGTATTTT. Amino acid sequence: CASSPTGLADTQYF.

The chain joins TRBV21-1 to TRBJ1-2; no DNA check was done on the table's D call, TRBD1. TRBV21-1 constitutes a pseudogene. CDR3 size: 19 residues. The CDR3 nucleotides read TGTGCCAGCTTCTCTTTTGGGGGGACAGGGGGCAACACCGGTTATGGCTACACCTTC. Its protein product is CASFSFGGTGGNTGYGYTF.

The chain combines TRBV7-3 with TRBJ2-1; 11 nucleotides agree with TRBD2. CDR3 length: 15 amino acids. With 3 bases clipped from V and 4 bases from J, the junction kept 2 bases outside the gene matches. The germline CDR1 and CDR2 sequences are SGHTA and FQGTGA. The CDR3, as DNA: TGTGCCAGCAGCTTTATAGCGGGAGGGTACAATGAGCAGTTCTTC. It codes for CASSFIAGGYNEQFF.

The chain couples TRBV6-4 to TRBJ2-1; D is possibly TRBD2 (6 bases). V dropped 9 bases and J dropped 9 bases, with 18 bases sitting between them. This CDR3 has 13 residues. Germline loops: CDR1 MRHNA, CDR2 SNTAGT. In nucleotides, the CDR3 is TGTGCCAGGGAGGAGACTAGACCCTCTGAGCAGTTCTTC. Translating gives CAREETRPSEQFF.

The V and J genes are TRBV6-5 and TRBJ2-7; D unresolved. This CDR3 comprises 13 residues. V lost 8 bases and J lost 0, with 11 bases in between. Germline lookup yields CDR1 MNHEY and CDR2 SVGAGI. Here the CDR3 DNA reads TGTGCCAGCGGCCAGGCCCACTCCTACGAGCAGTACTTC. This sequence encodes CASGQAHSYEQYF.

The rearrangement uses TRBV20-1 and TRBJ2-3; possibly TRBD2 for D (6 bases). The CDR3 extends over 13 amino acids. Germline CDR1 is DFQATT and CDR2 is SNEGSKA (reference sequence). The V gene lost 3 bases and the J gene lost 5 bases, with 12 bases spanning the gap. CDR3 sequence: CSASTGVEDTQYF. The CDR3 DNA follows: TGCAGTGCTAGTACGGGGGTTGAAGATACGCAGTATTTT.

Of note for this clone: The identical CDR3 is also encoded by other nucleotide sequences in the sample. The chain recombines TRBV10-3 with TRBJ2-7, with D perhaps TRBD1 (6 bases). Trimming cost V 6 bases and J 2 bases, with 17 bases left between them. This CDR3 has 15 residues. Germline V gives CDR1 ENHRY, CDR2 SYGVKD. CDR3: CAIRPDSALPYEQYF. DNA for the CDR3: TGTGCCATCAGGCCGGACAGCGCTCTACCCTACGAGCAGTACTTC.

The chain uses TRBV28 and TRBJ1-4; 9 bases line up with TRBD1. The germline V gene has CDR1 MDHEN and CDR2 SYDVKM. The CDR3 runs 15 residues. The V segment lost 2 bases and the J segment 7 bases; nucleotides outside the gene matches: 5. This CDR3 is CASSLPGTGPEKLFF. CDR3 nucleotides: TGTGCCAGCAGTTTACCCGGGACAGGGCCTGAAAAACTGTTTTTT.

This sequence joins TRBV12-3 or TRBV12-4 and TRBJ1-6, with TRBD1 matching over 8 bases. There are 13 residues in the CDR3. V trimming: 6 bases; J trimming: 8 bases; junction bases outside the gene matches: 3. CDR3 protein: CASSGQGDSPLHF. CDR3 sequence (DNA): TGTGCCAGCAGCGGACAGGGTGATTCACCCCTCCACTTT.

The chain has TRBV27 and TRBJ1-1, with 8 bases lining up with TRBD1. This CDR3 has 14 amino acids. Germline CDR1 is MNHEY and CDR2 is SMNVEV (reference sequence). V lost 5 bases to trimming and J lost 10 bases; unmatched junction nucleotides: 12. CDR3 in DNA: TGTGCCAGCAGTCCGGACAGGGCCCCCTTAACAGCTTTCTTT. Translation gives CASSPDRAPLTAFF.

The V call is TRBV10-3, the J call TRBJ2-2, with D possibly matching TRBD1 (6 bases). Germline V lookup: CDR1 ENHRY, CDR2 SYGVKD. The CDR3 runs 14 residues. V lost 4 bases, J lost 1 base, and 7 bases lay in between. The CDR3 loop reads CAISGTVNTGELFF. The DNA of the CDR3 is TGTGCCATCAGTGGGACAGTGAACACCGGGGAGCTGTTTTTT.